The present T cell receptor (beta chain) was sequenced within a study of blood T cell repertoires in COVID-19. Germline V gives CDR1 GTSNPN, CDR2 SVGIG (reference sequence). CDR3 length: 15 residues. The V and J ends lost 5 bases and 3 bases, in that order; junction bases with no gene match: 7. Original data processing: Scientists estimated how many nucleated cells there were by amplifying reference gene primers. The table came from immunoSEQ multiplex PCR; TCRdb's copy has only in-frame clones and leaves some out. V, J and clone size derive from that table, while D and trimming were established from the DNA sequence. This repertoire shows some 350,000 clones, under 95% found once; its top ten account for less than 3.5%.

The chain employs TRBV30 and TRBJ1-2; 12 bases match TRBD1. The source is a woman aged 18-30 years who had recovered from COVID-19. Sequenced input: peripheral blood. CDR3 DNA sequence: TGTGCCTGGCGGGACAGGGGGCTCGGTTACTATGGCTACACCTTC. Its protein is CAWRDRGLGYYGYTF.